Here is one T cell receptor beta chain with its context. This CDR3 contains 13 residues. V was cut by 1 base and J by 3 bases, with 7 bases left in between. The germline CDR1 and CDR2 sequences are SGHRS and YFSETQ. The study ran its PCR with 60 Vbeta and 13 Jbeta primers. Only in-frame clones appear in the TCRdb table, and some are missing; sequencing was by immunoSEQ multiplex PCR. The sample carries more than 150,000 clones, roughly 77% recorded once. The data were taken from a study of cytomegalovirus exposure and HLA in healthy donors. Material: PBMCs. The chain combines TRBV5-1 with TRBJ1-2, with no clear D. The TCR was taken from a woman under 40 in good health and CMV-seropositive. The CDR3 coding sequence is TGCGCCAGCAGCTTGTCAGGTGACTATGGCTACACCTTC. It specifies CASSLSGDYGYTF. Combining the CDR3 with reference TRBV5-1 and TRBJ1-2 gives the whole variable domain KAGVTQTPRYLIKTRGQQVTLSCSPISGHRSVSWYQQTPGQGLQFLFEYFSETQRNKGNFPGRFSGRQFSNSRSEMNVSTLELGDSALYLCASSLSGDYGYTFGSGTRLTVV.